This entry lists 4 T cell receptor beta chains sequenced from one sample in a study of blood T cell repertoires in COVID-19. Generated by immunoSEQ multiplex PCR, the TCRdb table keeps only in-frame clones and is missing some. The sample has roughly 160,000 clones, roughly 85% seen once. The sample consisted of PBMCs or T cells enriched from blood (not recorded which). The receptors shown here come from a man between 60 and 70 years old who had recovered from COVID-19.

The chain uses TRBV7-3 and TRBJ2-3, with 7 bases lining up with TRBD2. The CDR3 totals 14 residues. V trimming: 11 bases; J trimming: 5 bases; junction bases outside the gene matches: 13. Germline-derived CDR1 and CDR2 are SGHTA and FQGTGA. The CDR3 here is CAQRGGGEGDTQYF. The CDR3 coding sequence is TGTGCCCAAAGGGGCGGGGGAGAAGGAGATACGCAGTATTTT.

The CDR3 region is CASSVGTGAADTQYF. CDR3 DNA: TGTGCCAGCAGCGTAGGAACGGGAGCTGCAGATACGCAGTATTTT. J is TRBJ2-3 and V is TRBV9; D perhaps matches TRBD2 (6 bases). The germline V gene encodes CDR1 SGDLS and CDR2 YYNGEE. This CDR3 is 15 amino acids long. With 0 bases removed from V and 4 bases from J, the gap between germline ends came to 12 bases. Full variable domain (remainder filled in from reference TRBV9 and TRBJ2-3): DSGVTQTPKHLITATGQRVTLRCSPRSGDLSVYWYQQSLDQGLQFLIQYYNGEERAKGNILERFSAQQFPDLHSELNLSSLELGDSALYFCASSVGTGAADTQYFGPGTRLTVL.

This rearrangement joins TRBV6-5 to TRBJ1-6; D unresolved. Between the trimmed V and J ends, which lost 5 bases and 7 bases, there was a span of 15 bases. The CDR3 runs to 15 residues. Germline V CDR1 and CDR2: MNHEY, SVGAGI. The CDR3 nucleotides read TGTGCCAGCAGTCCCCAGACGGAGCCAAATTCACCCCTCCACTTT. Protein sequence: CASSPQTEPNSPLHF.

This chain connects TRBV28 to TRBJ2-1, with TRBD1 identical over 9 bases. Germline V CDR1 and CDR2: MDHEN, SYDVKM. J gave up 2 bases and V 6 bases, and 8 bases lay outside the gene matches. The CDR3 consists of 16 residues. This chain's CDR3 is CASRSPGTGPYNEQFF. CDR3 DNA: TGTGCCAGCAGGAGCCCCGGGACAGGGCCCTACAATGAGCAGTTCTTC.